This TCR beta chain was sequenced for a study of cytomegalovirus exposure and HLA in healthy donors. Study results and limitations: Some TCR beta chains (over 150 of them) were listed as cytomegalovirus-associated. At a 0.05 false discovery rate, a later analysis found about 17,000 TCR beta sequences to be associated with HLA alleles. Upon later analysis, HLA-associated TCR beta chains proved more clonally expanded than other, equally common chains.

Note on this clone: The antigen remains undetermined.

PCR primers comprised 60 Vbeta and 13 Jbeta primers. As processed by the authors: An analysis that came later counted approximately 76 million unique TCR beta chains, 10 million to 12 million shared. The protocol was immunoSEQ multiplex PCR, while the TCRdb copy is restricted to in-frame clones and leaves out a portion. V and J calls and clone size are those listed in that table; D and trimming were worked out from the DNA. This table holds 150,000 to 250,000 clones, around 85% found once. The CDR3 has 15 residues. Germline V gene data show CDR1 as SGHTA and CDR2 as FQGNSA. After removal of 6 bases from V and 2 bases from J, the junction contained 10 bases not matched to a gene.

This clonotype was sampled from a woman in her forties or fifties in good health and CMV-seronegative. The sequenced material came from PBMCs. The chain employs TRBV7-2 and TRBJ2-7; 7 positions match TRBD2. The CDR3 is CASRKGLAATYEQYF. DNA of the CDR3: TGTGCCAGCAGGAAGGGGCTAGCGGCGACCTACGAGCAGTACTTC.